Sequencing of this T cell receptor (beta chain) was carried out in a study of blood T cell repertoires in COVID-19. Germline loops: CDR1 SGHDT, CDR2 YYEEEE. Trimming shortened V by 5 bases and J by 4 bases, and 10 bases separated the two germline ends. The CDR3 is made up of 13 amino acids. Method: immunoSEQ multiplex PCR; TCRdb's copy keeps in-frame clones and lacks some. The repertoire holds roughly 700,000 clones, over 80% seen once, with about 0.24% in the top ten. The clonotype originates from a woman under 30 with acute or convalescent COVID-19. The chain employs TRBV5-6 and TRBJ2-1; the D gene is possibly TRBD1 (6 bases). The sequenced sample consisted of peripheral blood. The CDR3 spells CASSPDSYNEQFF. CDR3 DNA: TGTGCCAGCAGTCCGGACAGTTACAATGAGCAGTTCTTC.